These T cell receptor beta chains were read from a single sample in a study of T cell responses to AZD1222 COVID-19 vaccine. Clones were sequenced by immunoSEQ multiplex PCR, and TCRdb holds only the in-frame ones, with some missing. The sample has some 100,000 clones, about 87% seen once. The sequencing here drew on peripheral blood, taken 28 days after the second AZD1222 dose. These TCRs come from an adult who received the AZD1222 COVID-19 vaccine. Each CDR3 is given with its conserved first and last residue. D genes are given only for firm matches. Rows may omit the clone size; those that give it use once, few, many or a size class.

j_call: TRBJ1-3
d_call: TRBD1
clone_size: many
v_call: TRBV5-1
cdr3_aa: CASSPGGSGNTIYF
cdr3_nt: TGCGCCAGCAGTCCAGGGGGCTCTGGAAACACCATATATTTT

j_call: TRBJ2-3
d_call: .
clone_size: .
v_call: TRBV6-5
cdr3_aa: CASSLPGGDTQYF
cdr3_nt: TGTGCCAGCAGTCTCCCCGGGGGAGATACGCAGTATTTT

j_call: TRBJ2-7
d_call: TRBD1
clone_size: .
v_call: TRBV7-6
cdr3_aa: CASSRLRQGGSYEQYF
cdr3_nt: TGTGCCAGCAGCCGACTAAGACAGGGCGGGTCCTACGAGCAGTACTTC

j_call: TRBJ2-7
d_call: .
clone_size: .
v_call: TRBV18
cdr3_aa: CASSPPNTYEQYF
cdr3_nt: TGTGCCAGCTCACCACCCAATACGTACGAGCAGTACTTC

j_call: TRBJ2-2
d_call: TRBD2
clone_size: .
v_call: TRBV9
cdr3_aa: CASSVATKPGTINTGELFF
cdr3_nt: TGTGCCAGCAGCGTAGCCACCAAACCCGGGACTATCAACACCGGGGAGCTGTTTTTT

j_call: TRBJ2-1
d_call: TRBD2
clone_size: .
v_call: TRBV9
cdr3_aa: CASSVKNGRSVEQFF
cdr3_nt: TGTGCCAGCAGCGTAAAAAACGGGAGGTCGGTTGAGCAGTTCTTC

j_call: TRBJ1-1
d_call: TRBD1
clone_size: once
v_call: TRBV5-6
cdr3_aa: CASSLRYDRVNTEAFF
cdr3_nt: TGTGCCAGCAGCTTGAGATACGACAGGGTGAACACTGAAGCTTTCTTT

j_call: TRBJ2-2
d_call: .
clone_size: .
v_call: TRBV12-3/TRBV12-4
cdr3_aa: CASSSGIGELFF
cdr3_nt: TGTGCCAGCAGTTCAGGGATCGGGGAGCTGTTTTTT

j_call: TRBJ2-4
d_call: .
clone_size: .
v_call: TRBV6-1
cdr3_aa: CASSDSGTKNIQYF
cdr3_nt: TGTGCCAGCAGTGATTCTGGTACCAAAAACATTCAGTACTTC

j_call: TRBJ1-1
d_call: .
clone_size: .
v_call: TRBV29-1
cdr3_aa: CSALGPPEAFF
cdr3_nt: TGCAGCGCCCTAGGGCCGCCGGAAGCTTTCTTT

j_call: TRBJ1-3
d_call: .
clone_size: .
v_call: TRBV19
cdr3_aa: CASSRTDSGNTIYF
cdr3_nt: TGTGCCAGTAGTCGGACAGACTCTGGAAACACCATATATTTT

j_call: TRBJ2-7
d_call: TRBD1
clone_size: .
v_call: TRBV19
cdr3_aa: CASSPGTGQNYEQYF
cdr3_nt: TGTGCCAGTAGTCCAGGGACAGGGCAAAACTACGAGCAGTACTTC

j_call: TRBJ1-2
d_call: .
clone_size: once
v_call: TRBV5-8
cdr3_aa: CASTLGNGRLYGYTF
cdr3_nt: TGTGCCAGCACCCTTGGAAACGGACGACTCTATGGCTACACCTTC

j_call: TRBJ1-5
d_call: .
clone_size: .
v_call: TRBV7-2
cdr3_aa: CASSSGMTGYQPQHF
cdr3_nt: TGTGCCAGCAGCTCCGGGATGACAGGTTATCAGCCCCAGCATTTT

j_call: TRBJ2-1
d_call: TRBD2
clone_size: .
v_call: TRBV4-3
cdr3_aa: CASSQGLAGDYNEQFF
cdr3_nt: TGCGCCAGCAGCCAGGGACTAGCGGGAGACTACAATGAGCAGTTCTTC

j_call: TRBJ2-1
d_call: .
clone_size: .
v_call: TRBV9
cdr3_aa: CASSPPRSTYNEQFF
cdr3_nt: TGTGCCAGCAGCCCTCCGAGGTCGACCTACAATGAGCAGTTCTTC

j_call: TRBJ2-1
d_call: .
clone_size: .
v_call: TRBV11-3
cdr3_aa: CASSLEGVDEQFF
cdr3_nt: TGTGCCAGCAGCTTAGAGGGGGTGGATGAGCAGTTCTTC

j_call: TRBJ1-6
d_call: .
clone_size: .
v_call: TRBV5-1
cdr3_aa: CASADYINSPLHF
cdr3_nt: TGCGCCAGTGCGGACTATATCAATTCACCCCTCCACTTT

j_call: TRBJ1-2
d_call: .
clone_size: .
v_call: TRBV12-3/TRBV12-4
cdr3_aa: CASSRGTSGYTF
cdr3_nt: TGTGCCAGCAGCCGAGGGACGTCGGGCTACACCTTC

j_call: TRBJ1-1
d_call: .
clone_size: .
v_call: TRBV20-1
cdr3_aa: CSARVSTEAFF
cdr3_nt: TGCAGTGCTAGAGTGAGTACTGAAGCTTTCTTT

j_call: TRBJ1-5
d_call: .
clone_size: .
v_call: TRBV15
cdr3_aa: CATSRASGRFNQPQHF
cdr3_nt: TGTGCCACCAGCAGAGCCAGTGGACGGTTCAATCAGCCCCAGCATTTT

j_call: TRBJ1-2
d_call: TRBD1
clone_size: .
v_call: TRBV29-1
cdr3_aa: CSVEQQGAGGGYTF
cdr3_nt: TGCAGCGTGGAGCAACAGGGGGCCGGAGGTGGCTACACCTTC

j_call: TRBJ2-4
d_call: TRBD1
clone_size: .
v_call: TRBV15
cdr3_aa: CATSRGGQGAKNIQYF
cdr3_nt: TGTGCCACCAGCAGAGGGGGACAGGGGGCCAAAAACATTCAGTACTTC

j_call: TRBJ1-2
d_call: TRBD1
clone_size: .
v_call: TRBV20-1
cdr3_aa: CSARLGGRYTF
cdr3_nt: TGCAGTGCTAGGTTAGGGGGCCGCTACACCTTC

j_call: TRBJ2-5
d_call: .
clone_size: few
v_call: TRBV4-3
cdr3_aa: CASSPLGAGETQYF
cdr3_nt: TGCGCCAGCAGCCCCCTCGGGGCCGGGGAGACCCAGTACTTC

j_call: TRBJ2-2
d_call: TRBD2
clone_size: .
v_call: TRBV5-1
cdr3_aa: CASSSGLSGSDTGELFF
cdr3_nt: TGCGCCAGCAGCTCGGGACTGAGCGGGAGTGACACCGGGGAGCTGTTTTTT

j_call: TRBJ1-5
d_call: .
clone_size: .
v_call: TRBV29-1
cdr3_aa: CSVWVDSNQPQHF
cdr3_nt: TGCAGCGTATGGGTCGATAGCAATCAGCCCCAGCATTTT